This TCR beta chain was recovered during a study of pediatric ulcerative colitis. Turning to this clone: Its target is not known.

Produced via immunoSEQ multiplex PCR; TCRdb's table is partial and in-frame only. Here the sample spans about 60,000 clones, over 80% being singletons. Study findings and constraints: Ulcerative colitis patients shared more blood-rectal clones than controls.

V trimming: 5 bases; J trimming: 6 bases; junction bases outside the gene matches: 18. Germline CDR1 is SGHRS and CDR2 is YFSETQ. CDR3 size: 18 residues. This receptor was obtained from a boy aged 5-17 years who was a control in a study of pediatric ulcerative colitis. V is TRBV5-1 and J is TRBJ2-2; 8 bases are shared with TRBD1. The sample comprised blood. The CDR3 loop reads CASRLDRASDTMAGELFF. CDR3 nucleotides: TGCGCCAGCAGACTGGACAGGGCATCGGATACCATGGCCGGGGAGCTGTTTTTT.